These 22 T cell receptor beta chains came from one sample sequenced in a study of blood T cell repertoires in COVID-19. This table comes from immunoSEQ multiplex PCR, and its TCRdb copy is limited to in-frame clones, with some not included. The sample yields fewer than 80,000 clones, roughly 68% seen once. Sequenced: peripheral blood. Receptors were obtained from a woman at least 80 years old with acute or convalescent COVID-19.

V usage is TRBV7-2 and J usage is TRBJ2-7; D gene uncertain. Looked up from germline, CDR1 is SGHTA and CDR2 is FQGNSA. V was clipped by 2 bases and J by 7 bases, with 6 bases between them. The CDR3 spans 11 residues. CDR3 bases: TGTGCCAGCAGCTTATATACAGAGCAGTACTTC. Translated: CASSLYTEQYF.

J is TRBJ1-4 and V is TRBV11-2, with 9 positions matching TRBD1. The CDR3 contains 14 residues. Losses at the gene ends were 3 bases for V and 8 bases for J; bases not matched to a gene: 4. Germline V gene data show CDR1 as SGHAT and CDR2 as FQNNGV. CDR3 in amino acids: CASSLGQGVEKLFF. CDR3 nucleotides: TGTGCCAGCAGCTTGGGACAGGGAGTCGAAAAACTGTTTTTT.

The rearrangement uses TRBV27 and TRBJ1-5; TRBD1 might be the D (5 bases). This CDR3 has 15 amino acids. Trimming shortened V by 3 bases and J by 0 bases, and 9 bases separated the two germline ends. Germline lookup yields CDR1 MNHEY and CDR2 SMNVEV (reference sequence). In DNA form, the CDR3 reads TGTGCCAGCAGTTTGGGGCCGCTTAGCAATCAGCCCCAGCATTTT. Translated, it gives CASSLGPLSNQPQHF.

The CDR3 reads CASSLGPSGNTIYF. In nucleotides, the CDR3 is TGTGCCAGCAGCCTGGGCCCCTCTGGAAACACCATATATTTT. The rearrangement links TRBV28 to TRBJ1-3, with D unresolved. The ends were cut back, 6 bases at V and 0 bases at J, with 9 bases in the middle. Germline CDR1 is MDHEN and CDR2 is SYDVKM. This CDR3 spans 14 amino acids. Full variable domain (outside the CDR3, taken from reference TRBV28 and TRBJ1-3): DVKVTQSSRYLVKRTGEKVFLECVQDMDHENMFWYRQDPGLGLRLIYFSYDVKMKEKGDIPEGYSVSREKKERFSLILESASTNQTSMYLCASSLGPSGNTIYFGEGSWLTVV.

This clone showed up many times. The V gene is TRBV29-1, the J gene TRBJ1-1; D unresolved. Germline V gene sequence: CDR1 SQVTM, CDR2 ANQGSEA. This CDR3 comprises 13 residues. Deletions cut 7 bases from V and 0 bases from J, with 12 bases between. In nucleotides, the CDR3 is TGCAGCGCTGGGCGTCAGATGAACACTGAAGCTTTCTTT. Translated: CSAGRQMNTEAFF. The full variable domain, completed using reference TRBV29-1 and TRBJ1-1, is SAVISQKPSRDICQRGTSLTIQCQVDSQVTMMFWYRQQPGQSLTLIATANQGSEATYESGFVIDKFPISRPNLTFSTLTVSNMSPEDSSIYLCSAGRQMNTEAFFGQGTRLTVV.

V gene TRBV11-3 combines with J gene TRBJ2-2; D remains unclear. Germline V gene sequence: CDR1 SGHNT, CDR2 YENEEA. Deletions cut 1 base from V and 1 base from J, with 4 bases between. CDR3 length: 14 residues. The CDR3 reads CASSLGRNTGELFF. In nucleotides, the CDR3 is TGTGCCAGCAGCTTAGGTCGGAACACCGGGGAGCTGTTTTTT.

The chain employs TRBV28 and TRBJ1-2; 7 bases line up with TRBD1. Per the germline V gene, CDR1 is MDHEN and CDR2 is SYDVKM. The CDR3 has 14 residues. V lost 4 bases, J lost 8 bases, and 10 bases stayed unmatched. CDR3 DNA sequence: TGTGCCAGCAGTTCGTCCGACAGGGTCAAAGGCTACACCTTC. Its translation is CASSSSDRVKGYTF.

The chain uses TRBV5-5 and TRBJ2-7; TRBD2 agrees at 8 bases. The CDR3 consists of 15 residues. CDR1 SGHKS and CDR2 YYEKEE come from the germline V gene (reference sequence). Trimming took 0 bases from V and 2 from J; bases not matched to a gene: 4. The CDR3 loop is CASSLATSAAYEQYF. In DNA, the CDR3 is TGTGCCAGCAGCTTGGCGACTAGCGCAGCCTACGAGCAGTACTTC. Supplemented by reference TRBV5-5 and TRBJ2-7, the full variable domain reads DAGVTQSPTHLIKTRGQQVTLRCSPISGHKSVSWYQQVLGQGPQFIFQYYEKEERGRGNFPDRFSARQFPNYSSELNVNALLLGDSALYLCASSLATSAAYEQYFGPGTRLTVT.

The rearrangement links TRBV9 to TRBJ2-3, with 9 bases identical to TRBD1. This CDR3 has 14 residues. The V and J ends lost 2 bases and 11 bases, in that order; junction bases with no gene match: 9. The V gene's germline CDR1 is SGDLS and CDR2 YYNGEE. CDR3 loop: CASSVLGTGRGQYF. CDR3 nucleotide sequence: TGTGCCAGCAGCGTCCTCGGGACAGGGAGAGGGCAGTATTTT.

Concerning this clone itself: This may stem from a read error, because a much larger clone lies one nucleotide away. The sample carries other DNA sequences with the same CDR3. The V gene is TRBV10-3, the J gene TRBJ2-3, with 16 bases that match TRBD2. This CDR3 contains 20 residues. V gave up 3 bases and J gave up 2 bases; unmatched junction bases: 11. From germline, CDR1 is ENHRY and CDR2 SYGVKD. CDR3 residues: CAISEPTKGLAGGYTDTQYF. DNA of the CDR3: TGTGCCATCAGTGAACCTACGAAGGGACTAGCGGGAGGGTACACAGATACGCAGTATTTT.

DNA of the CDR3: TGTGCCAGCAGTTCGGGACTTGGAGCAGATACGCAGTATTTT. Protein: CASSSGLGADTQYF. The chain links TRBV6-2 or TRBV6-3 to TRBJ2-3; D is perhaps TRBD2 (6 bases). Germline V gives CDR1 MNHEY, CDR2 SVGEGT. The CDR3 has 14 residues. V lost 4 bases and J lost 4, with 12 bases in between.

The chain combines TRBV29-1 with TRBJ2-1, with 9 bases identical to TRBD2. There are 15 residues in the CDR3. J was trimmed by 4 bases and V by 4 bases; bases with no gene match: 8. CDR1 and CDR2 from the germline V gene are SQVTM and ANQGSEA. CDR3 DNA sequence: TGCAGCGTTGTTAGGCGGGAGGGGATTTACAATGAGCAGTTCTTC. Translating it yields CSVVRREGIYNEQFF.

V is TRBV7-3 and J is TRBJ2-5; D not resolved. CDR1 is SGHTA, CDR2 FQGTGA, per germline. CDR3 length: 13 amino acids. Deletions cut 5 bases from V and 4 bases from J, with 11 bases between. The CDR3 region has the DNA TGTGCCAGCAGCCCCGGATCGGGAGAGACCCAGTACTTC. It encodes CASSPGSGETQYF.

This clone was picked up a small number of times. The chain links TRBV28 to TRBJ1-1; tentative D call: TRBD1 (5 bases). Germline CDR1 reads MDHEN; CDR2 reads SYDVKM. The V and J ends lost 6 bases and 11 bases respectively, with 13 bases between them. CDR3 size: 11 residues. The CDR3, as DNA: TGTGCCAGCAGGGGGCCCCTCGGGGCTTTCTTT. It codes for CASRGPLGAFF.

The rearrangement uses TRBV5-1 and TRBJ2-7; D is ambiguous. V shed 0 bases and J shed 3 bases, with 7 bases lying between them. This CDR3 region has 13 residues. Germline loops: CDR1 SGHRS, CDR2 YFSETQ. The CDR3 loop is CASSLGPDYEQYF. DNA of the CDR3: TGCGCCAGCAGCTTGGGGCCCGACTACGAGCAGTACTTC.

This sequence joins TRBV5-4 and TRBJ1-6; D is uncertain. The germline V gene encodes CDR1 SGHNT and CDR2 YYREEE (reference sequence). The germline V and J ends were trimmed by 3 bases and 6 bases, with 13 bases remaining between them. The CDR3 has 15 residues. The CDR3 region is CASSSRVVVNSPLHF. CDR3 DNA: TGTGCCAGCAGCTCCCGGGTGGTGGTTAATTCACCCCTCCACTTT.

As regards this clone: Relative to the germline gene, one junction end is altered; a read error may explain this. The V call is TRBV7-7, the J call TRBJ2-1, with 12 nucleotides matching TRBD2. The germline CDR1 and CDR2 sequences are SSHAT and FNYEAQ (reference sequence). The CDR3 loop spans 15 amino acids. The DNA for the CDR3 is TGTGCTAGCAGCTCACTAGCGGGAGGCTTTAATGAGCAGTTCTTC. As protein: CASSSLAGGFNEQFF. The variable domain in full, completed from reference TRBV7-7 and TRBJ2-1, reads GAGVSQSPRYKVTKRGQDVTLRCDPISSHATLYWYQQALGQGPEFLTYFNYEAQPDKSGLPSDRFSAERPEGSISTLTIQRTEQRDSAMYRCASSSLAGGFNEQFFGPGTRLTVL.

The rearrangement links TRBV7-2 to TRBJ2-2; D gene unclear. V lost 2 bases and J lost 1, with 8 bases in between. The CDR3 loop spans 15 amino acids. CDR1 and CDR2 from the germline V gene are SGHTA and FQGNSA. The CDR3 region is CASSLHSGNTGELFF. In nucleotides, the CDR3 is TGTGCCAGCAGCTTACACTCAGGGAACACCGGGGAGCTGTTTTTT.

This chain connects TRBV5-6 to TRBJ1-2; 9 bases fit TRBD1. The CDR3 is made up of 14 amino acids. The germline V gene has CDR1 SGHDT and CDR2 YYEEEE. V shed 5 bases and J 7 bases; nucleotides not matched to a gene: 9. The CDR3 DNA reads TGTGCCAGCAGTATCACAGGGGGCGCGGCTGGCTACACCTTC. Protein product: CASSITGGAAGYTF.

CDR3 in DNA: TGTGCCGCCGTAGGACAGCTCTCCTACTACGAGCAGTACTTC. This encodes CAAVGQLSYYEQYF. This rearrangement joins TRBV2 to TRBJ2-7; possible D gene TRBD1, 6 bases. The CDR3 is 14 amino acids. Germline lookup yields CDR1 SNHLY and CDR2 FYNNEI. V was cut by 11 bases and J by 3 bases, with 20 bases left in between.

The rearrangement links TRBV10-1 to TRBJ1-5; tentatively, D is TRBD1 (6 bases). The CDR3 has 13 residues. V shed 8 bases and J shed 2 bases, with 10 bases lying between them. CDR1 and CDR2 (germline): WNHNN, SYGVQD (reference sequence). CDR3 amino acids: CASSQGGNQPQHF. In nucleotides, the CDR3 is TGCGCCAGCTCACAGGGTGGCAATCAGCCCCAGCATTTT.

The rearrangement links TRBV5-5 to TRBJ1-1; D is ambiguous. CDR3 length: 13 residues. Trimming took 5 bases from V and 4 from J, leaving 12 bases between them. CDR1 and CDR2 from the germline V gene are SGHKS and YYEKEE (reference sequence). CDR3 bases: TGTGCCAGCAGGAATAATCCCAGCACTGAAGCTTTCTTT. Protein product: CASRNNPSTEAFF.